This T cell receptor beta chain was obtained from a study of blood T cell repertoires in COVID-19. Study summary: Acute-phase and convalescent COVID-19 samples originated in the United States, Italy and Spain.

Sequencing was performed with immunoSEQ multiplex PCR; in TCRdb, only in-frame clones are kept and a portion is missing. Among under 250,000 clones listed, 85% to 95% were seen once. V was pared by 0 bases and J by 0 bases, with 9 bases between. The CDR3 sequence is 15 residues long. CDR1 and CDR2 from the germline V gene are SGDLS and YYNGEE. The sample taken for sequencing was peripheral blood. The rearrangement joins TRBV9 to TRBJ1-2; D not certain. This clonotype was obtained from a man aged 25 to 45 with COVID-19, enrolled during active disease. CDR3 bases: TGTGCCAGCAGCGTAGAAAACAGAGCTAACTATGGCTACACCTTC. Its protein product is CASSVENRANYGYTF.